The 16 T cell receptor beta chains below come from one sample, sequenced in a study of shared clonotypes between healthy human individuals. Assay used: immunoSEQ multiplex PCR; TCRdb lists only in-frame clones, some missing. The data hold 2.3 million or so clones, with over 85% observed a single time. Sequencing input: naive CD4+ T cells from PBMCs. The subset was: CD45RA+ positively selected. These receptors were collected from a man between 18 and 29 years old in good health. Some clones in this sample may be carry-over from other donors' samples.

The V gene is TRBV6-1, the J gene TRBJ2-1; D unclear. V lost 4 bases, J lost 11 bases, and 9 bases lay in between. Germline-derived CDR1 and CDR2 are MNHNS and SASEGT. The CDR3 is 11 amino acids. The DNA for the CDR3 is TGTGCCAGCAGTGCAGCCCCCAAGCAGTTCTTC. Its protein product is CASSAAPKQFF.

The chain uses TRBV19 and TRBJ2-7, with a tentative D call TRBD2 (6 bases). The CDR3 has 14 residues. Trimming pared 6 bases from V and 0 bases from J, leaving 12 bases between. CDR1 and CDR2 from the germline V gene are LNHDA and SQIVND (reference sequence). The CDR3: CASRGLGDSYEQYF. DNA for the CDR3: TGTGCCAGTAGGGGACTGGGGGACTCCTACGAGCAGTACTTC.

The V and J genes are TRBV15 and TRBJ2-7, with TRBD2 identical over 10 bases. The CDR3 totals 18 residues. Germline trimming cut 2 bases from V and 5 bases from J; bases unmatched to any gene: 15. The germline V gene encodes CDR1 LNHNV and CDR2 YYDKDF (reference sequence). The CDR3 DNA sequence: TGTGCCACCAGCAGACCCTGGAGCGGGTCTAGCGGGAGAAACGAGCAGTACTTC. It codes for CATSRPWSGSSGRNEQYF.

This clone has a handful of counts. CDR3 sequence: CASMRGARDTEAFF. For the CDR3, the DNA is TGTGCCAGCATGCGGGGGGCGAGGGACACTGAAGCTTTCTTT. This chain uses TRBV9 with TRBJ1-1; possibly TRBD1 for D (6 bases). This CDR3 is built from 14 residues. CDR1 and CDR2 from the germline V gene are SGDLS and YYNGEE. V shed 6 bases and J shed 3 bases, with 15 bases lying between them.

The V call is TRBV28, the J call TRBJ1-1, with D hard to call. There are 10 residues in the CDR3. The germline CDR1 and CDR2 sequences are MDHEN and SYDVKM. V lost 9 bases and J lost 8, with 10 bases in between. CDR3 sequence reads: CASQFGEAFF. The CDR3 nucleotides read TGTGCCAGTCAGTTTGGCGAAGCTTTCTTT.

For the CDR3, the DNA is TGTGCCAGCAGTGACTCGGGTAGCGGGAGGGCTGGCTACGAGCAGTACTTC. Protein: CASSDSGSGRAGYEQYF. V is TRBV6-4 and J is TRBJ2-7; 11 bases line up with TRBD2. V lost 0 bases, J lost 3 bases, and 7 bases stayed unmatched. Germline CDR1 and CDR2: MRHNA and SNTAGT. The CDR3 is 17 residues long.

The chain has TRBV28 and TRBJ1-5; 8 bases map to TRBD1. Germline V gives CDR1 MDHEN, CDR2 SYDVKM. V gave up 3 bases and J gave up 6 bases; unmatched junction bases: 10. The CDR3 is 16 residues long. CDR3 loop: CASSLGWRQGFQPQHF. Written as DNA, the CDR3 is TGTGCCAGCAGTTTGGGTTGGCGACAGGGGTTTCAGCCCCAGCATTTT.

The sample holds one count of this clone. The J gene is TRBJ2-1, the V gene TRBV6-4, with TRBD1 matching 7 bases. V was pared by 0 bases and J by 5 bases, with 4 bases of the junction left unmatched. Per the germline V gene, CDR1 is MRHNA and CDR2 is SNTAGT. This CDR3 spans 15 amino acids. CDR3: CASSDSGRGNNEQFF. DNA of the CDR3: TGTGCCAGCAGTGACTCTGGCAGGGGGAACAATGAGCAGTTCTTC.

The chain has TRBV6-6 and TRBJ2-3; D not resolved. The CDR3 runs 14 residues. V lost 10 bases to trimming and J lost 4 bases, with 18 bases between them. Germline-derived CDR1 and CDR2 are MNHNY and SVGAGI (reference sequence). CDR3 nucleotide sequence: TGTGCCACCTCGACCGGGCTAGAACCAGATACGCAGTATTTT. Amino acid sequence: CATSTGLEPDTQYF.

With regard to this clone: The identical CDR3 is also encoded by other nucleotide sequences in the sample. This sequence joins TRBV7-2 and TRBJ2-7; TRBD1 agrees at 10 bases. The CDR3 has 14 residues. Germline loops: CDR1 SGHTA, CDR2 FQGNSA. The junction had 5 bases not matched to a gene; V was cut back by 2 bases and J by 7 bases. The CDR3 here is CASSLRQGAYEQYF. The DNA for the CDR3 is TGTGCCAGCAGCTTAAGACAGGGGGCTTATGAGCAGTACTTC.

The V and J genes are TRBV27 and TRBJ2-7; 9 bases align to TRBD2. The germline V gene encodes CDR1 MNHEY and CDR2 SMNVEV (reference sequence). The CDR3 covers 18 residues. J gave up 5 bases and V 5 bases, and 19 bases lay outside the gene matches. CDR3 region: CASSLLYGGRAGDHEQYF. The CDR3 nucleotides are TGTGCCAGCAGTCTCCTCTATGGCGGGAGGGCCGGTGATCACGAGCAGTACTTC.

The chain employs TRBV19 and TRBJ2-1, with D perhaps TRBD2 (5 bases). Germline CDR1 reads LNHDA; CDR2 reads SQIVND (reference sequence). The CDR3 contains 12 residues. V was pared by 7 bases and J by 6 bases, with 10 bases between. CDR3 region: CASITRTNEQFF. The CDR3 bases are TGTGCCAGTATTACTAGAACCAATGAGCAGTTCTTC.

V usage is TRBV27 and J usage is TRBJ2-2, with TRBD2 as a possible D gene (5 bases). The germline gives CDR1 MNHEY, CDR2 SMNVEV (reference sequence). With 5 bases removed from V and 3 bases from J, the gap between germline ends came to 19 bases. The CDR3 contains 17 residues. In DNA, the CDR3 is TGTGCCAGCAGTAAGCGACTACGGCAGGTTGACACCGGGGAGCTGTTTTTT. This translates into CASSKRLRQVDTGELFF.

With respect to this clone: Within the sample, other DNA sequences also encode this same CDR3. The J gene is TRBJ2-2, the V gene TRBV18, with no clear D. This CDR3 is 12 amino acids long. CDR1 is KGHSH and CDR2 is LQKENI in the germline V gene. V was shortened by 5 bases and J by 4 bases, with 5 bases between the two germline ends. CDR3 in amino acids: CASSRTTGELFF. CDR3 DNA: TGTGCCAGCTCAAGAACCACCGGGGAGCTGTTTTTT.

The chain couples TRBV14 to TRBJ2-7, with 9 bases aligning to TRBD2. This CDR3 has 18 amino acids. In germline, CDR1 is SGHDN, CDR2 FVKESK. The ends lost 0 bases at V and 0 bases at J; junction bases unmatched: 9. The CDR3 here is CASSQDGRASGASYEQYF. The CDR3 nucleotides are TGTGCCAGCAGCCAAGATGGGAGGGCTAGCGGGGCCTCCTACGAGCAGTACTTC.

The V gene is TRBV9, the J gene TRBJ1-2; D uncertain. The CDR3 sequence is 14 residues long. V lost 8 bases and J lost 0, with 14 bases in between. Germline V gene sequence: CDR1 SGDLS, CDR2 YYNGEE. CDR3 loop: CASTPISANYGYTF. CDR3 DNA: TGTGCCAGTACCCCGATCTCGGCTAACTATGGCTACACCTTC.